This section outlines one T cell receptor (beta chain) sequence together with its context. Its antigen is not yet known. Base qualities are missing; no much larger clone stands one base away. The entry originates in a study of OX40 agonist ivuxolimab in advanced cancers. About the investigation overall: Ivuxolimab was an agonistic, fully human IgG2 monoclonal antibody directed against OX40 (CD134), a costimulatory receptor. Prior anti-PD-1, anti-PD-L1 or anti-CTLA-4 therapy was permitted, and 35% to 40% of dose-escalation patients had received checkpoint inhibitors. Among the 50 to 55 dose-escalation patients, around 20 had hepatocellular carcinoma, about 15 melanoma, 9 renal cell carcinoma and 9 head and neck cancer. Peripheral TCRbeta sequencing aimed to test whether ivuxolimab altered TCR sequence diversity and caused clonal T-cell expansion. In the dose-escalation cohort, roughly 80% of patients were male, and the mean age was approximately 60 years, with a range of 23 to 79. Intravenous ivuxolimab was administered to patients every 2 weeks at six dose levels: 0.01, 0.1, 0.3, 1.5, 3 and 10 mg/kg. The paper reports the monotherapy dose-escalation portion (N of about 56 patients) of the phase I ivuxolimab trial. Three dose-escalation patients achieved partial responses, one with hepatocellular carcinoma and two with cutaneous melanoma. Overall results and qualifications from the work: After ivuxolimab, CD8+ T cells had more expanded clones than CD4+ T cells on average. In the 0.1-3.0 mg/kg groups, partial responders had among the lowest normalized peripheral clonal expansion, particularly in CD8+ T cells. At doses from 0.1 to 3.0 mg/kg, clonal expansion was seen in both CD4+ and CD8+ blood T cells between baseline and week 6. Antigen specificity was not determined for the clonally expanded peripheral T cells. Low levels of normalized T-cell clonal expansion were also shown by some nonresponding patients.

Between the V and J ends, shortened by 6 bases and 6 bases respectively, the junction contains 13 bases. Via the germline V gene (reference sequence), CDR1 is SEHNR and CDR2 FQNEAQ. The CDR3 holds 13 amino acids from the cysteine to the phenylalanine. Kept here is only the CDR3 DNA, which spans 39 bases and is read in frame from base 1. Genomic DNA was extracted from sorted cells for sequencing of the TCRbeta CDR3 region. The immunoSEQ Assay was used for sequencing of TCRbeta CDR3 regions. TCRdb took over this immuneACCESS table, retaining in-frame rearrangements with V and J assigned. Such tables are incomplete; in checked studies, under half of the missing clones stem from an unresolved V gene, and the remainder is unexplained. The sample includes over 50,000 clones, with 70% to 90% observed a single time. Together, the top ten hold over 9.5% of the sample. The trial excluded patients who had a history of autoimmune disease or were on systemic immunosuppression. In every dose cohort, peripheral blood was drawn for TCR sequencing at baseline, cycle 4 day 1, and cycle 7 day 1. The samples were drawn from a first-in-human, open-label, multicenter phase I dose-escalation trial of ivuxolimab. The trial enrolled adults with locally advanced or metastatic head and neck squamous cell, hepatocellular, melanoma or renal cell carcinoma. Before TCR sequencing, CD4+ and CD8+ T cells were separately sorted from peripheral blood.

The sequence came from an adult with an advanced solid tumor such as melanoma, head and neck, liver or kidney cancer. The chain uses TRBV7-9 and TRBJ2-3; the D gene is tentatively TRBD1 or TRBD2, each matching 5 bases. The sequencing used CD4+ or CD8+ T cells sorted from blood, collected in a trial of the OX40 agonist ivuxolimab. CDR3 loop: CASRGRVGDTQYF. The bases are TGTGCCAGCAGGGGACGTGTAGGGGATACGCAGTATTTT.